What follows are 14 T cell receptor beta chains derived from one specimen sequenced in a study of shared clonotypes between healthy human individuals. Produced via immunoSEQ multiplex PCR; TCRdb's table is partial and in-frame only. The data contain 2.3 million or so clones, 85% to 95% of them singletons. Sample: naive CD4+ T cells from PBMCs. Subset reported: CD45RA+ positively selected. Receptors were obtained from a man between 18 and 35 years old in good health. Some clones in this sample may be carry-over from other donors' samples.

Regarding this clone: This sample includes further DNA sequences coding for the same CDR3. This chain joins TRBV19 and TRBJ2-1; D gene unclear. From germline, CDR1 is LNHDA and CDR2 SQIVND (reference sequence). This CDR3 comprises 11 residues. V was shortened by 6 bases and J by 5 bases, with 5 bases between the two germline ends. CDR3 nucleotide sequence: TGTGCCAGTAGACGAGACAATGAGCAGTTCTTC. As protein: CASRRDNEQFF.

This chain uses TRBV5-1 with TRBJ1-2; D perhaps matches TRBD1 (6 bases). Per germline, CDR1 SGHRS and CDR2 YFSETQ. V dropped 0 bases and J dropped 6 bases, with 15 bases sitting between them. The CDR3 consists of 15 residues. In DNA, the CDR3 is TGCGCCAGCAGCTTGGGGTTAGCAGGGGTCGATGGCTACACCTTC. It specifies CASSLGLAGVDGYTF.

This clone was detected only a few times. The same CDR3 also results from other DNA sequences found in this sample. The rearrangement uses TRBV28 and TRBJ2-2; 8 positions match TRBD2. This CDR3 is 15 amino acids long. Germline V gene sequence: CDR1 MDHEN, CDR2 SYDVKM. V was pared by 3 bases and J by 0 bases, with 0 bases of the junction left unmatched. This CDR3 is CASSFSGANTGELFF. The CDR3, as DNA: TGTGCCAGCAGTTTTAGCGGGGCGAACACCGGGGAGCTGTTTTTT.

The genes are TRBV14 and TRBJ2-4; D may correspond to TRBD1 or TRBD2 (7 bases each). The CDR3 has 15 residues. Germline assignment: CDR1 SGHDN and CDR2 FVKESK. Trimming took 4 bases from V and 7 from J, leaving 17 bases between them. DNA of the CDR3: TGTGCCAGCAGCCCTTCAGGGGGGGCGCGCAACATTCAGTACTTC. This gives the protein CASSPSGGARNIQYF. Using reference TRBV14 and TRBJ2-4 for the parts outside the CDR3, the full variable domain is EAGVTQFPSHSVIEKGQTVTLRCDPISGHDNLYWYRRVMGKEIKFLLHFVKESKQDESGMPNNRFLAERTGGTYSTLKVQPAELEDSGVYFCASSPSGGARNIQYFGAGTRLSVL.

With regard to this clone: The same CDR3 arises from other DNA sequences in this sample as well. The chain combines TRBV7-3 with TRBJ2-2; D unclear. CDR3 length: 12 amino acids. Germline V CDR1 and CDR2: SGHTA, FQGTGA. V was trimmed by 3 bases and J by 5 bases, leaving 4 bases between them. CDR3 in DNA: TGTGCCAGCAGCTTTAGTACCGGGGAGCTGTTTTTT. Its translation is CASSFSTGELFF.

This clone has a handful of counts. The rearrangement joins TRBV10-2 to TRBJ1-5; D is ambiguous. The germline gives CDR1 WSHSY, CDR2 SAAADI. Trimming took off 3 bases at V and 6 bases at J, with 9 bases between the two ends. The CDR3 totals 13 residues. CDR3 bases: TGCGCCAGCAGTGAAGGTTTCGCTCAGCCCCAGCATTTT. Translated: CASSEGFAQPQHF.

This chain links TRBV6-5 with TRBJ2-7, with 8 bases that match TRBD1. Looked up from germline, CDR1 is MNHEY and CDR2 is SVGAGI. The V segment lost 6 bases and the J segment 3 bases; nucleotides outside the gene matches: 4. This CDR3 has 13 residues. CDR3 protein: CASRGGQVYEQYF. The CDR3 DNA sequence: TGTGCCAGCAGGGGGGGACAGGTCTACGAGCAGTACTTC.

The J gene is TRBJ1-2, the V gene TRBV30; 9 nucleotides line up with TRBD1. V lost 4 bases, J lost 6 bases, and 12 bases stayed unmatched. This CDR3 has 15 residues. CDR1 is GTSNPN and CDR2 is SVGIG in the germline V gene (reference sequence). The CDR3 is CAWKSLPGQGDGYTF. The CDR3 DNA reads as TGTGCCTGGAAGAGTTTACCGGGACAGGGCGATGGCTACACCTTC.

This sequence joins TRBV7-2 and TRBJ2-3; possible D gene TRBD2, 6 bases. In germline, CDR1 is SGHTA, CDR2 FQGNSA. V was shortened by 4 bases and J by 6 bases, with 20 bases between the two germline ends. CDR3 length: 16 amino acids. CDR3 nucleotides: TGTGCCAGCAGCTATACCCCGACTAGACCGCCGGATACGCAGTATTTT. The encoded protein is CASSYTPTRPPDTQYF. The complete variable domain, with remaining parts taken from reference TRBV7-2 and TRBJ2-3, reads GAGVSQSPSNKVTEKGKDVELRCDPISGHTALYWYRQSLGQGLEFLIYFQGNSAPDKSGLPSDRFSAERTGGSVSTLTIQRTQQEDSAVYLCASSYTPTRPPDTQYFGPGTRLTVL.

The chain links TRBV5-1 to TRBJ2-7; 7 nucleotides line up with TRBD1. CDR1 SGHRS and CDR2 YFSETQ come from the germline V gene. The V segment lost 3 bases and the J segment 1 base; nucleotides outside the gene matches: 4. The CDR3 has 14 amino acids. The CDR3 region is CASSSKGQSYEQYF. The CDR3 region has the DNA TGCGCCAGCAGCTCAAAGGGACAGTCCTACGAGCAGTACTTC.

V gene TRBV30 combines with J gene TRBJ2-3; the D gene is possibly TRBD2 (6 bases). Germline lookup yields CDR1 GTSNPN and CDR2 SVGIG (reference sequence). The CDR3 runs 15 residues. Trimming took off 2 bases at V and 2 bases at J, with 14 bases between the two ends. This CDR3 reads CAWSLRERVTDTQYF. CDR3 in DNA: TGTGCCTGGAGTCTCCGGGAGAGGGTCACAGATACGCAGTATTTT.

The genes are TRBV7-3 and TRBJ1-3; 10 bases fit TRBD1. The CDR3 length is 16 residues. Trimming removed 5 bases from V and 0 bases from J; junction bases left unmatched: 4. CDR1 and CDR2 from the germline V gene are SGHTA and FQGTGA. CDR3 amino acids: CASSLGQGSSGNTIYF. CDR3 bases: TGTGCCAGCAGCCTGGGACAGGGGAGCTCTGGAAACACCATATATTTT.

The rearrangement uses TRBV29-1 and TRBJ2-5; tentative D call: TRBD1 (7 bases). V gave up 6 bases and J gave up 4 bases, with 18 bases separating them. Germline-derived CDR1 and CDR2 are SQVTM and ANQGSEA. The CDR3 extends over 14 amino acids. The chain's CDR3 is CSVQDRAGRETQYF. Here the CDR3 DNA reads TGCAGCGTGCAAGACAGGGCGGGGAGAGAGACCCAGTACTTC.

V and J are TRBV7-3 and TRBJ2-2; tentative D call: TRBD2 (5 bases). The CDR3 covers 14 residues. The germline V gene has CDR1 SGHTA and CDR2 FQGTGA. V dropped 6 bases and J dropped 7 bases, with 15 bases sitting between them. In DNA form, the CDR3 reads TGTGCCAGCAGTAGACTATCGCGGATCGGGGAGCTGTTTTTT. Translating it yields CASSRLSRIGELFF.